These 18 T cell receptor beta chains were all obtained from the same sample, sequenced in a study of control samples from healthy donors and cancer patients. Assay: immunoSEQ multiplex PCR; the TCRdb copy retains only in-frame clones and omits some. Of about 120,000 clones in the sample, around 89% were seen once. Material: blood. The origin of the receptors is a man aged 50-60 years in good health.

The genes are TRBV5-4 and TRBJ1-2; tentatively, D is TRBD1 (5 bases). Germline-derived CDR1 and CDR2 are SGHNT and YYREEE (reference sequence). This CDR3 spans 15 amino acids. V was clipped by 0 bases and J by 3 bases, with 12 bases between them. CDR3 residues: CASSLGAGGDYGYTF. DNA of the CDR3: TGTGCCAGCAGCTTGGGGGCCGGGGGGGACTATGGCTACACCTTC.

The chain couples TRBV5-5 to TRBJ2-1, with D uncertain. The CDR3 runs 13 residues. Germline CDR1 SGHKS, CDR2 YYEKEE (reference sequence). V was shortened by 4 bases and J by 9 bases, with 14 bases between the two germline ends. Here the CDR3 reads CASSAASMVEQFF. CDR3 DNA sequence: TGTGCCAGCAGCGCGGCGTCGATGGTTGAGCAGTTCTTC.

A few counts support this clone. Other DNA variants within this sample encode the same CDR3. This sequence joins TRBV11-3 and TRBJ1-1; D possibly corresponds to TRBD1 (6 bases). CDR1 and CDR2 from the germline V gene are SGHNT and YENEEA. The CDR3 covers 13 residues. The ends were cut back, 3 bases at V and 1 base at J, with 6 bases in the middle. The CDR3 loop is CASSLTGNTEAFF. CDR3 coding DNA: TGTGCCAGCAGCTTGACAGGGAACACTGAAGCTTTCTTT.

A single count supports this clone. The gene calls are TRBV18 and TRBJ1-6; 10 nucleotides agree with TRBD1. With 4 bases clipped from V and 8 bases from J, the junction kept 2 bases outside the gene matches. CDR1 is KGHSH, CDR2 LQKENI, per germline. This CDR3 is built from 14 residues. The CDR3 DNA sequence: TGTGCCAGCTCACTCGGACAGGGGGATTCACCCCTCCACTTT. Protein: CASSLGQGDSPLHF.

The V gene is TRBV11-3, the J gene TRBJ2-1; 12 bases are a match to TRBD2. The V gene's germline CDR1 is SGHNT and CDR2 YENEEA. J was trimmed by 6 bases and V by 4 bases; bases with no gene match: 7. The CDR3 is made up of 16 amino acids. CDR3 sequence reads: CASSSVLAGGSNEQFF. The CDR3, as DNA: TGTGCCAGCAGCTCCGTACTAGCGGGGGGATCCAATGAGCAGTTCTTC.

In its sample, this clone was seen a few times. V is TRBV5-1 and J is TRBJ1-1; a possible D gene is TRBD1 (6 bases). The CDR3 totals 17 residues. V shed 4 bases and J shed 3 bases, with 22 bases lying between them. CDR1 and CDR2 from the germline V gene are SGHRS and YFSETQ. CDR3 in amino acids: CASSKSGLQGIDTEAFF. In DNA form, the CDR3 reads TGCGCCAGCAGCAAGAGCGGCTTACAGGGAATCGACACTGAAGCTTTCTTT.

J is TRBJ2-3 and V is TRBV5-1; 12 bases match TRBD2. Germline CDR1 reads SGHRS; CDR2 reads YFSETQ. V gave up 2 bases and J gave up 0 bases; unmatched junction bases: 7. This CDR3 spans 18 amino acids. CDR3: CASSFSLAGGTSTDTQYF. The CDR3 bases are TGCGCCAGCAGCTTTTCACTAGCGGGGGGAACTAGCACAGATACGCAGTATTTT.

V and J are TRBV5-1 and TRBJ2-1; D remains unclear. Looked up from germline, CDR1 is SGHRS and CDR2 is YFSETQ. The V end was cut by 0 bases, the J end by 6 bases, with 13 bases between. The CDR3 length is 15 residues. CDR3 nucleotides: TGCGCCAGCAGCTTGGGTCCAAGGAAGTCCAATGAGCAGTTCTTC. Translated: CASSLGPRKSNEQFF.

This rearrangement joins TRBV25-1 to TRBJ2-5, with 9 bases that match TRBD1. The CDR3 has 15 residues. The ends lost 7 bases at V and 5 bases at J; junction bases unmatched: 11. CDR1 and CDR2 from the germline V gene are MGHDK and SYGVNS. The CDR3 region has the DNA TGTGCCAGCACCGGATCGACCGGGACAGGGGAGACCCAGTACTTC. It translates to CASTGSTGTGETQYF.

V usage is TRBV20-1 and J usage is TRBJ1-1; 10 positions agree with TRBD1. Germline V gives CDR1 DFQATT, CDR2 SNEGSKA (reference sequence). V trimming: 3 bases; J trimming: 4 bases; junction bases outside the gene matches: 5. The CDR3 is 14 amino acids. The DNA of the CDR3 is TGCAGTGCTAGTCTTAGGACAGGGGGCACTGAAGCTTTCTTT. As protein: CSASLRTGGTEAFF.

The chain is built from TRBV12-3 or TRBV12-4 and TRBJ2-3; no definite D call. There are 13 residues in the CDR3. The V end was cut by 0 bases, the J end by 6 bases, with 7 bases between. This CDR3 reads CASSLAQTDTQYF. CDR3 coding DNA: TGTGCCAGCAGTTTAGCGCAGACGGATACGCAGTATTTT.

This clone was detected only once. V and J are TRBV7-9 and TRBJ1-5, with D unresolved. Germline loops: CDR1 SEHNR, CDR2 FQNEAQ (reference sequence). The CDR3 is 15 residues long. Trimming shortened V by 1 base and J by 0 bases, and 7 bases separated the two germline ends. For the CDR3, the DNA is TGTGCCAGCAGCTTAGACGGCTATAGCAATCAGCCCCAGCATTTT. Residues: CASSLDGYSNQPQHF. Looking up the rest from reference TRBV7-9 and TRBJ1-5 gives the full variable domain: DTGVSQNPRHKITKRGQNVTFRCDPISEHNRLYWYRQTLGQGPEFLTYFQNEAQLEKSRLLSDRFSAERPKGSFSTLEIQRTEQGDSAMYLCASSLDGYSNQPQHFGDGTRLSIL.

Comment on this clone: Other DNA sequences in this specimen translate into the identical CDR3. The chain recombines TRBV12-3 or TRBV12-4 with TRBJ2-5; D is undetermined. This CDR3 has 13 amino acids. Trimming stripped 3 bases from V and 3 bases from J, with 8 bases between. CDR3 nucleotides: TGTGCCAGCAGTTTTTACAGAAAAGAGACCCAGTACTTC. It specifies CASSFYRKETQYF.

The rearrangement joins TRBV14 to TRBJ2-1; D is perhaps TRBD2 (5 bases). The CDR3 sequence is 15 residues long. The V gene's germline CDR1 is SGHDN and CDR2 FVKESK. Trimming removed 1 base from V and 6 bases from J, with 13 bases in between. CDR3 nucleotides: TGTGCCAGCAGCCAAGCCGGGAATTACGGCAATGAGCAGTTCTTC. Its protein is CASSQAGNYGNEQFF.

The J gene is TRBJ2-1, the V gene TRBV6-6; 10 bases match TRBD1. The CDR3 extends over 14 amino acids. V dropped 2 bases and J dropped 9; count of bases not matched to a gene: 4. CDR1 is MNHNY, CDR2 SVGAGI, per germline (reference sequence). The CDR3 here is CASSYGTGVAEQFF. Written as DNA, the CDR3 is TGTGCCAGCAGTTACGGGACAGGGGTCGCTGAGCAGTTCTTC.

V usage is TRBV5-5 and J usage is TRBJ2-7, with 9 bases matching TRBD1. Germline V CDR1 and CDR2: SGHKS, YYEKEE (reference sequence). With 0 bases clipped from V and 3 bases from J, the junction kept 4 bases outside the gene matches. The CDR3 contains 15 residues. CDR3 in amino acids: CASSLEGQGDYEQYF. The CDR3 DNA reads TGTGCCAGCAGCTTGGAGGGACAGGGTGACTACGAGCAGTACTTC.

The gene calls are TRBV6-5 and TRBJ1-6; no clear D gene. The V and J ends lost 6 bases and 7 bases respectively, with 10 bases between them. The CDR3 loop spans 13 amino acids. CDR1 MNHEY and CDR2 SVGAGI come from the germline V gene. This CDR3 is CASSHVENSPLHF. In DNA, the CDR3 is TGTGCCAGCAGCCATGTCGAGAATTCACCCCTCCACTTT.

The chain joins TRBV5-4 to TRBJ1-3; no reliable D call. V was shortened by 0 bases and J by 4 bases, with 14 bases between the two germline ends. The CDR3 has 16 residues. The germline V gene encodes CDR1 SGHNT and CDR2 YYREEE (reference sequence). The CDR3 DNA reads TGTGCCAGCAGCTTGGCGAGGTCTCTGGGAGGAAACACCATATATTTT. Translating it yields CASSLARSLGGNTIYF.